One sample yielded the 4 T cell receptor beta chains listed below, sequenced in a study of T cell responses to AZD1222 COVID-19 vaccine. Assay: immunoSEQ multiplex PCR; the TCRdb copy retains only in-frame clones and omits some. The table includes 120,000 to 150,000 clones, 89% detected once. The material sequenced was peripheral blood, taken 28 days after the second AZD1222 dose. These receptors were taken from an adult who received the AZD1222 COVID-19 vaccine.

V gene TRBV6-2 or TRBV6-3 combines with J gene TRBJ2-1; 7 bases are a match to TRBD2. The germline gives CDR1 MNHEY, CDR2 SVGEGT. The ends lost 4 bases at V and 8 bases at J; junction bases unmatched: 8. The CDR3 is 14 amino acids. CDR3 in amino acids: CASSLKAGFYEQFF. CDR3 DNA: TGTGCCAGCAGTTTGAAAGCGGGATTTTATGAGCAGTTCTTC.

The genes are TRBV5-5 and TRBJ1-2; tentative D call: TRBD1 (5 bases). V shed 2 bases and J shed 4 bases, with 12 bases lying between them. The CDR3 length is 14 residues. Per the germline V gene, CDR1 is SGHKS and CDR2 is YYEKEE (reference sequence). CDR3 sequence (DNA): TGTGCCAGCAGCTTAGGGGCGGATGGCTATGGCTACACCTTC. This gives the protein CASSLGADGYGYTF.

The rearrangement uses TRBV27 and TRBJ1-1; 9 nucleotides align to TRBD1. Germline CDR1 MNHEY, CDR2 SMNVEV (reference sequence). J was trimmed by 0 bases and V by 5 bases; bases with no gene match: 4. CDR3 length: 15 amino acids. This CDR3 is CASSLGQGLNTEAFF. Here the CDR3 DNA reads TGTGCCAGCAGTCTGGGACAGGGCTTGAACACTGAAGCTTTCTTT.

This clone was recorded many times. The chain recombines TRBV19 with TRBJ2-7; D possibly corresponds to TRBD2 (6 bases). The CDR3 covers 15 residues. V was clipped by 3 bases and J by 0 bases, with 12 bases between them. Germline CDR1 reads LNHDA; CDR2 reads SQIVND (reference sequence). The CDR3 sequence is CASSMVADHSYEQYF. Written as DNA, the CDR3 is TGTGCCAGTAGTATGGTAGCGGACCACTCCTACGAGCAGTACTTC.